This T cell receptor beta chain was captured in a study of blood T cell repertoires in COVID-19. The wider study: From T cells, B-cell-depleted T cells, or PBMCs came the material, which was cDNA or gDNA.

Per the germline V gene, CDR1 is SGHAT and CDR2 is FQNNGV. CDR3 length: 14 amino acids. The V end was cut by 5 bases, the J end by 4 bases, with 14 bases between. Sequencing used immunoSEQ multiplex PCR; TCRdb keeps in-frame clones, though not all of them. Of about 130,000 clones detected, approximately 80% appear once; the ten largest clones hold more than 35%. V is TRBV11-2 and J is TRBJ1-1; no clear D. Material for sequencing was peripheral blood. This sequence was found in a middle-aged man with active or convalescent COVID-19. The CDR3 sequence: CASSPQILGTEAFF. CDR3 sequence (DNA): TGTGCCAGCAGCCCCCAGATCCTAGGCACTGAAGCTTTCTTT.